A single sample is the source of the 15 T cell receptor beta chains below, sequenced in a study of regulatory T cells in long-lasting Graves disease. Noted time point: persistent/refractory GD, antithyroid drugs over 5 years with positive TRAb. The TCR library used RNA extracted from PBMCs. CDR3 regions were amplified by Arm-PCR using iRepertoire HTBI primers to build TCR beta libraries. TCRdb reprocessed the multiplex PCR reads with MiXCR, giving one entry per CDR3 protein. The sample records roughly 500,000 distinct CDR3 sequences, 22% being singletons. The sequencing here drew on peripheral blood mononuclear cells (PBMCs), taken when the disease was refractory, from a patient treated with antithyroid drugs. The receptor source for this set is a female donor with Graves disease.

The rearrangement uses TRBV3-2 and TRBJ2-7. TRBV3-2 is an annotated pseudogene. The CDR3 consists of 14 residues. The CDR3 nucleotides read TGTGCCAGTGGGGAACTCGTTAGGACCTACGAGCAGTACTTC. Translation: CASGELVRTYEQYF.

The sample holds many counts of this clonotype. Here the CDR3 reads CASSEANPVTGELFF. The CDR3 nucleotides read TGTGCCAGCAGTGAGGCTAACCCCGTCACCGGGGAGCTGTTTTTT. The chain has TRBV2 and TRBJ2-2; D gene uncertain. Germline CDR1 and CDR2: SNHLY and FYNNEI. CDR3 length equals 15 residues. The germline V and J ends were trimmed by 3 bases and 4 bases, with 12 bases remaining between them.

Notes on this clonotype: A much larger clone differs by one base, so this may be a read error. This rearrangement joins TRBV28 to TRBJ1-4; D is perhaps TRBD1 (5 bases). The V and J ends lost 5 bases and 1 base respectively, with 17 bases between them. The length of the CDR3 is 17 residues. From germline, CDR1 is MDHEN and CDR2 SYDVKM. The CDR3 spells CASSPIAVGGTNEKLFF. CDR3 bases: TGTGCCAGCAGTCCCATTGCTGTGGGGGGAACTAATGAAAAACTGTTTTTT.

This clonotype was counted many times. The chain combines TRBV29-1 with TRBJ1-1, with D hard to call. V lost 8 bases and J lost 7, with 5 bases in between. The length of the CDR3 is 8 residues. Germline lookup yields CDR1 SQVTM and CDR2 ANQGSEA. The CDR3 is CSFGEAFF. CDR3 DNA: TGCAGCTTCGGTGAAGCTTTCTTT.

This clonotype occurred many times. The rearrangement links TRBV28 to TRBJ2-7; 8 bases map to TRBD1. The CDR3 runs to 18 residues. Germline CDR1 is MDHEN and CDR2 is SYDVKM. The ends lost 5 bases at V and 7 bases at J; junction bases unmatched: 22. The chain's CDR3 is CASSPEKVVGQGGGEQYF. The CDR3 DNA reads TGTGCCAGCAGTCCAGAAAAAGTAGTCGGACAGGGTGGTGGGGAGCAGTACTTC.

This clonotype has just a few counts. The gene calls are TRBV6-1 and TRBJ1-6, with TRBD1 identical over 7 bases. The junction had 10 bases not matched to a gene; V was cut back by 2 bases and J by 6 bases. The germline gives CDR1 MNHNS, CDR2 SASEGT. The CDR3 runs 17 residues. CDR3 sequence reads: CASSETTGSDFNSPLHF. The CDR3 nucleotides are TGTGCCAGCAGTGAAACGACAGGGTCTGACTTTAATTCACCCCTCCACTTT.

The chain has TRBV28 and TRBJ2-1; 10 positions match TRBD2. Germline V gene sequence: CDR1 MDHEN, CDR2 SYDVKM. This CDR3 is built from 15 residues. The J segment lost 6 bases and the V segment lost 5 bases, leaving 7 bases of the junction unmatched. CDR3 DNA sequence: TGTGCCAGCAGTCTTACTAGCGGGGAGACCAATGAGCAGTTCTTC. Its protein product is CASSLTSGETNEQFF.

This clonotype was observed a handful of times. The chain recombines TRBV7-9 with TRBJ1-1, with D maybe TRBD1 (5 bases). Deletions cut 5 bases from V and 5 bases from J, with 15 bases between. CDR1 SEHNR and CDR2 FQNEAQ come from the germline V gene (reference sequence). This CDR3 spans 14 amino acids. CDR3 loop: CASSPEHGATEAFF. DNA of the CDR3: TGTGCCAGCAGCCCCGAACATGGGGCGACTGAAGCTTTCTTT.

This clonotype appeared a few times. The rearrangement uses TRBV5-1 and TRBJ1-3; perhaps TRBD1 as D (6 bases). The germline V gene encodes CDR1 SGHRS and CDR2 YFSETQ. CDR3 length equals 14 residues. The V gene lost 2 bases and the J gene lost 4 bases, with 10 bases spanning the gap. CDR3 protein: CASSLGQRGNTIYF. The CDR3 DNA reads as TGCGCCAGCAGCTTAGGACAGAGAGGAAACACCATATATTTT.

The chain carries TRBV20-1 and TRBJ1-3; D is perhaps TRBD1 (6 bases). Germline loops: CDR1 DFQATT, CDR2 SNEGSKA (reference sequence). Trimming took 1 base from V and 0 from J, leaving 19 bases between them. The CDR3 has 18 amino acids. As DNA, the CDR3 is TGCAGTGCTAGAGGAGGGTTAAGGGGGGCCCTCTCTGGAAACACCATATATTTT. As protein: CSARGGLRGALSGNTIYF.

This rearrangement joins TRBV9 to TRBJ2-7; no reliable D call. Trimming shortened V by 0 bases and J by 2 bases, and 12 bases separated the two germline ends. CDR1 is SGDLS and CDR2 is YYNGEE in the germline V gene. The CDR3 is made up of 15 amino acids. CDR3: CASSVEPGGTYEQYF. The DNA for the CDR3 is TGTGCCAGCAGCGTAGAGCCGGGTGGCACCTACGAGCAGTACTTC.

This clonotype was recorded many times. The chain carries TRBV6-1 and TRBJ1-5; TRBD1 is a possible D gene (6 bases). CDR1 and CDR2 (germline): MNHNS, SASEGT. V was shortened by 5 bases and J by 1 base, with 12 bases between the two germline ends. The CDR3 contains 15 residues. The CDR3 coding sequence is TGTGCCAGCAGTCCACAGGGCTCGAGCAATCAGCCCCAGCATTTT. It translates to CASSPQGSSNQPQHF.

This clonotype was picked up many times. This chain connects TRBV15 to TRBJ2-7; 11 bases align to TRBD1. The germline V gene encodes CDR1 LNHNV and CDR2 YYDKDF (reference sequence). With V trimmed by 3 bases and J by 2 bases, 3 bases remained unmatched. CDR3 length equals 15 residues. The CDR3 DNA reads as TGTGCCACCAGCAGGGGACAGGGGGGAGCCTACGAGCAGTACTTC. Its translation: CATSRGQGGAYEQYF.

This clonotype was seen ten or more times. This rearrangement joins TRBV11-1 to TRBJ1-1; D is unclear. Trimming shortened V by 3 bases and J by 1 base, and 6 bases separated the two germline ends. Germline V CDR1 and CDR2: SGHAT, FQDESV (reference sequence). The CDR3 contains 13 residues. CDR3: CASSFYWNTEAFF. CDR3 coding DNA: TGTGCCAGCAGCTTTTACTGGAACACTGAAGCTTTCTTT.

V usage is TRBV28 and J usage is TRBJ1-5; D gene uncertain. Germline CDR1 and CDR2: MDHEN and SYDVKM. CDR3 length equals 14 residues. Trimming left V 3 bases short and J 1 base short, with 7 bases between. CDR3 nucleotide sequence: TGTGCCAGCAGTTTTCCGGGGAGCAATCAGCCCCAGCATTTT. Its translation is CASSFPGSNQPQHF.